One T cell receptor beta chain is described in this entry. The data originate from a study of blood T cell repertoires in COVID-19. About the research overall: T cells, B-cell-depleted T cells, or PBMCs provided the cDNA or gDNA that served as material.

The germline gives CDR1 LNHDA, CDR2 SQIVND (reference sequence). Trimming cost V 5 bases and J 0 bases, with 16 bases left between them. The CDR3 contains 16 residues. Per the authors' pipeline: For nucleated cells, counts were estimated from reference gene primer amplification. Repertoires were generated with immunoSEQ multiplex PCR, while TCRdb's copy carries only in-frame clones and drops some. V, J and clone size are taken as reported in that table, and D and trimming were inferred from the DNA itself. The top ten clones hold just over 50% of a sample with about 13,000 clones, about 88% of them seen once.

This chain uses TRBV19 with TRBJ2-5; possible D gene TRBD2, 5 bases. The clonotype comes from an older man with acute or convalescent COVID-19. Sequencing input: peripheral blood. CDR3 in amino acids: CASSEDRGMYQETQYF. The CDR3 DNA reads as TGTGCCAGTAGTGAGGACCGGGGTATGTACCAAGAGACCCAGTACTTC.